This entry features one TCR beta chain sequence. Its cognate antigen is unknown. The sample originates from a study of a mutant IDH1 vaccine in newly diagnosed glioma. Study in general: Before enrollment, patients got radiotherapy alone, temozolomide alone, or mostly the combination. V12 took place at week 35, and V13 at week 47.

Data came from immunoSEQ multiplex PCR; TCRdb stores just in-frame clones and leaves some out. The sample yields about 68,000 clones, 84% seen once. Germline V gives CDR1 MNHEY, CDR2 SMNVEV (reference sequence). V gave up 5 bases and J gave up 6 bases; unmatched junction bases: 4. The CDR3 has 13 residues. As to time point: week 35, safety follow-up. The vaccine gave 300 ug of a 20-mer mutant IDH1 peptide subcutaneously per dose. Sequenced here: PBMCs, sampled from a glioma patient whose treatment included an IDH1 peptide vaccine. The gene calls are TRBV27 and TRBJ2-3; TRBD1 matches 8 bases. This TCR derives from a man aged 18 to 29 with glioma. CDR3 nucleotide sequence: TGTGCCAGCAGTCGGACAGGGAGGGATACGCAGTATTTT. Its protein is CASSRTGRDTQYF.